This T cell receptor beta chain was sequenced for a study of T-cell reconstitution after alpha-beta-depleted transplantation in children. Looked up from germline, CDR1 is SGHDT and CDR2 is YYEEEE. The ends were cut back, 0 bases at V and 8 bases at J, with 5 bases in the middle. CDR3 length: 11 residues. Using unique molecular identifiers, the investigators prepared the TCRbeta library. Via MiXCR, TCRdb re-called the PCR reads, giving one row per CDR3 protein. This sample yields fewer than 450,000 distinct CDR3 sequences, of which under 20% are seen a single time; around two fifths belongs to the top ten. On this clonotype: Its target is not known.

Study-wide results and limits: About two months after transplant, alpha-beta T cells reportedly came from several hundred expanded graft clones. For some patients, TCRbeta diversity was high at day 60 because of recipient T cells and thymic progenitors that survived. One year after transplant, T-cell counts and diversity came mostly from newly produced T cells.

The sequence came from a male patient between 2 and 10 years old who had a stem cell transplant for acute lymphoblastic leukemia, so the T cells may come from the graft donor. The sample here was PBMCs, mostly from graft donor cells, taken 360 days after TCRalphabeta/CD19-depleted stem cell transplant. This sequence joins TRBV5-6 and TRBJ1-1; no reliable D call. Written as DNA, the CDR3 is TGTGCCAGCAGCTTGGAAATGGAAGCTTTCTTT. Translation: CASSLEMEAFF. Full variable domain (outside the CDR3, taken from reference TRBV5-6 and TRBJ1-1): DAGVTQSPTHLIKTRGQQVTLRCSPKSGHDTVSWYQQALGQGPQFIFQYYEEEERQRGNFPDRFSGHQFPNYSSELNVNALLLGDSALYLCASSLEMEAFFGQGTRLTVV.